These T cell receptor beta chains were read from a single sample in a study of beta chain features in type 1 diabetes. Only in-frame clones appear in the TCRdb table, and some are missing; sequencing was by immunoSEQ multiplex PCR. This table holds 600,000 to 700,000 clones, around 12% found once. The sample consisted of naive CD4+ T cells from blood. These receptors all come from a man aged 25 to 40 with type 1 diabetes. Each CDR3 is given with its conserved first and last residue. A D gene is named only where the DNA matches it firmly. Not all rows give a size; the values are once, few, many and, for expanded clones, a class.

j_call d_call v_call clone_size cdr3_aa cdr3_nt
TRBJ2-3 - TRBV25-1 few CASAPGLRSFGADTQYF TGTGCCAGCGCCCCGGGACTCAGGTCTTTTGGTGCAGATACGCAGTATTTT
TRBJ2-3 - TRBV13 few CASSLNGEFTDTQYF TGTGCCAGCAGCCTCAATGGGGAATTCACAGATACGCAGTATTTT
TRBJ2-1 TRBD1 TRBV7-2 few CASSPGQGRDEQFF TGTGCCAGCAGCCCGGGACAGGGGAGAGATGAGCAGTTCTTC
TRBJ2-5 - TRBV30 - CAWSVTGAGETQYF TGTGCCTGGAGTGTAACGGGGGCCGGAGAGACCCAGTACTTC
TRBJ1-5 - TRBV19 - CASEDSNQPQHF TGTGCCAGCGAAGATAGCAATCAGCCCCAGCATTTT
TRBJ2-3 - TRBV28 - CASSLTDTDTQYF TGTGCCAGCAGCTTGACAGACACAGATACGCAGTATTTT
TRBJ2-7 TRBD1 TRBV6-1 few CASSGQDGSYEQYF TGTGCCAGCAGCGGACAGGATGGCTCCTACGAGCAGTACTTC
TRBJ2-7 TRBD1 TRBV2 many CASRRTGFGEQYF TGTGCCAGCAGAAGGACAGGGTTCGGAGAGCAGTACTTC
TRBJ2-7 - TRBV2 - CASRLAGLSYEQYF TGTGCCAGCAGGCTGGCAGGGCTTTCCTACGAGCAGTACTTC
TRBJ2-1 - TRBV7-2 few CASSLATGMSYNEQFF TGTGCCAGCAGCTTAGCAACAGGGATGTCCTACAATGAGCAGTTCTTC
TRBJ2-5 - TRBV7-9 - CASSFLPGPQETQYF TGTGCCAGCAGCTTCTTACCAGGACCCCAAGAGACCCAGTACTTC
TRBJ2-5 - TRBV5-1 - CASSAGQETQYF TGCGCCAGCAGCGCTGGACAAGAGACCCAGTACTTC
TRBJ2-1 - TRBV6-6 - CASLWNNEQFF TGTGCCAGCTTGTGGAACAATGAGCAGTTCTTC
TRBJ2-2 - TRBV9 - CASSPRGATGELFF TGTGCCAGCAGCCCCCGAGGGGCCACCGGGGAGCTGTTTTTT
TRBJ2-5 - TRBV5-1 - CASSLGVGQETQYF TGCGCCAGCAGCTTGGGGGTAGGCCAAGAGACCCAGTACTTC
TRBJ2-2 - TRBV7-2 few CASSLVSEGELFF TGTGCCAGCAGCTTAGTATCGGAGGGGGAGCTGTTTTTT
TRBJ2-7 - TRBV29-1 - CSVVVSYEQYF TGCAGCGTTGTAGTCTCCTACGAGCAGTACTTC
TRBJ2-6 - TRBV5-1 - CASSLISGANVLTF TGCGCCAGCAGCTTGATATCTGGGGCCAACGTCCTGACTTTC
TRBJ2-2 TRBD1 TRBV7-9 - CASSLTGGPAGELFF TGTGCCAGCAGCTTGACAGGGGGTCCCGCAGGGGAGCTGTTTTTT
TRBJ2-5 - TRBV6-5 - CASSRGGIGQETQYF TGTGCCAGCAGCCGAGGGGGAATCGGTCAAGAGACCCAGTACTTC
TRBJ1-6 TRBD1 TRBV7-9 - CASSVGQGVSPLHF TGTGCCAGCAGCGTCGGACAGGGAGTTTCACCCCTCCACTTT
TRBJ2-7 TRBD1 TRBV5-6 - CASSRTGWEQYF TGTGCCAGCAGTCGGACAGGGTGGGAGCAGTACTTC
TRBJ1-6 - TRBV25-1 - CASGANIENSPLHF TGTGCCAGCGGTGCTAATATAGAAAATTCACCCCTCCACTTT
TRBJ2-3 TRBD2 TRBV7-3 - CASSLTSGGLTDTQYF TGTGCCAGCAGCTTGACTAGCGGGGGGCTCACAGATACGCAGTATTTT
TRBJ2-5 - TRBV19 - CASSTRTRETQYF TGTGCCAGTAGTACTAGAACCCGAGAGACCCAGTACTTC
TRBJ1-1 - TRBV15 - CATSRGADMNTEAFF TGTGCCACCAGCAGAGGGGCAGATATGAACACTGAAGCTTTCTTT